This TCR beta chain emerged from a study of monozygotic twins with inflammatory bowel disease. Across eight separate reactions for each sample, cDNA was made. TCRdb re-called the 5' RACE reads, yielding one record per CDR3 amino acid sequence without DNA. The sample table sets out some 150,000 distinct CDR3 sequences. Comment on this clonotype: Its antigen is as yet unknown.

Study-level points and caveats: Clonotype overlap with others was lower in IBD patients than in healthy twins, a difference that was greatest with disease activity. The analysis yielded no support for one strong signal or clonotype associated with IBD. Inverse Simpson values showed less TCRbeta diversity in IBD patients than in their healthy co-twins.

This CDR3 is 15 amino acids long. Looked up from germline, CDR1 is MNHEY and CDR2 is SMNVEV (reference sequence). Sequenced sample: blood. This chain connects TRBV27 to TRBJ1-5; the TRBD1 assignment by TCRdb is unverifiable without DNA. The clonotype comes from a human donor with ulcerative colitis or Crohn's disease, or a healthy co-twin of an affected twin (not recorded which). CDR3 in amino acids: CASSPGQGVYQPQHF.